Presented here are 20 T cell receptor beta chains from one specimen sequenced in a study of CD8+CD57+ T cells in acquired aplastic anemia. TCR beta VDJ and CDR3 profiling used genomic DNA as template. TCRdb recomputed calls from the reads with MiXCR, one row per CDR3 protein. The sample lists approximately 220,000 distinct CDR3 sequences, 45% to 50% occurring once. Before being chosen for sequencing, patients had shown CD8+CD57+ cell expansion by flow cytometry. The sample comprised sorted CD4+, CD8+, or CD8+CD57+ T cells (not recorded which) from PBMCs. Receptor source: a human donor with aplastic anemia.

This clonotype was seen at least ten times. This sequence joins TRBV5-5 and TRBJ2-5, with D perhaps assigned TRBD1 or TRBD2 (6 bases each). CDR1 is SGHKS, CDR2 YYEKEE, per germline (reference sequence). Between the trimmed V and J ends, which lost 4 bases and 5 bases, there was a span of 18 bases. CDR3 length equals 15 residues. The CDR3 spells CASSDAGHPRETQYF. For the CDR3, the DNA is TGTGCCAGCAGCGACGCGGGACACCCGAGGGAGACCCAGTACTTC. The variable domain in full, with the rest retrieved from reference TRBV5-5 and TRBJ2-5, is DAGVTQSPTHLIKTRGQQVTLRCSPISGHKSVSWYQQVLGQGPQFIFQYYEKEERGRGNFPDRFSARQFPNYSSELNVNALLLGDSALYLCASSDAGHPRETQYFGPGTRLLVL.

In this sample, this clonotype turned up a few times. This chain links TRBV4-3 with TRBJ1-1, with 7 nucleotides matching TRBD1. Germline lookup yields CDR1 LGHNA and CDR2 YSLEER. V shed 1 base, J shed 0 bases, and the junction held 11 bases outside the gene matches. This CDR3 comprises 18 residues. Written as DNA, the CDR3 is TGCGCCAGCAGCCAAGCGATATCCGGGACAGCTATGAACACTGAAGCTTTCTTT. Residues: CASSQAISGTAMNTEAFF.

The chain couples TRBV15 to TRBJ2-5, with 12 bases lining up with TRBD2. The tail of the sequence fits TRBJ2-1 better, so the J call may be wrong. The CDR3 loop spans 17 amino acids. Germline CDR1 and CDR2: LNHNV and YYDKDF (reference sequence). CDR3 sequence (DNA): TGTGCCACCAGAGGGGACACCGGGACTAGCGGGTACAATGAGCAGTTCTTC. Its translation is CATRGDTGTSGYNEQFF.

The V gene is TRBV12-3 or TRBV12-4, the J gene TRBJ1-6; D uncertain. V lost 6 bases to trimming and J lost 5 bases, with 5 bases between them. The CDR3 extends over 12 amino acids. This CDR3 is CASRVNNSPLHF. In DNA form, the CDR3 reads TGTGCCAGCAGGGTCAATAATTCACCCCTCCACTTT.

This clonotype was counted between two and nine times. V is TRBV10-3 and J is TRBJ1-1, with a weak D call TRBD1 (6 bases). V was pared by 9 bases and J by 7 bases, with 18 bases between. This CDR3 has 13 residues. Germline values: CDR1 ENHRY, CDR2 SYGVKD. The CDR3 is CAIRDMSLSEAFF. In DNA form, the CDR3 reads TGTGCCATAAGGGACATGAGTCTTAGTGAAGCTTTCTTT.

This clonotype came up a few times. This sequence joins TRBV27 and TRBJ2-7, with 9 positions matching TRBD1. Trimming cost V 5 bases and J 3 bases; bases outside gene matches: 8. Germline CDR1 and CDR2: MNHEY and SMNVEV (reference sequence). The CDR3 length is 15 residues. CDR3 loop: CASSPRTGDSYEQYF. CDR3 bases: TGTGCCAGCAGTCCTAGGACAGGGGATAGCTACGAGCAGTACTTC.

This clonotype showed up many times. This sequence joins TRBV5-1 and TRBJ1-1, with 11 positions matching TRBD1. The V and J ends lost 4 bases and 4 bases, in that order; junction bases with no gene match: 6. Germline-derived CDR1 and CDR2 are SGHRS and YFSETQ. The CDR3 has 15 amino acids. CDR3 region: CASSAGTGGATEAFF. The DNA for the CDR3 is TGCGCCAGCAGCGCCGGGACAGGGGGTGCCACTGAAGCTTTCTTT.

On this clonotype itself: Compared with germline, one end of the junction differs, possibly owing to a read error. The rearrangement joins TRBV25-1 to TRBJ2-7; D is unclear. The CDR3 runs to 16 residues. Germline CDR1 and CDR2: MGHDK and SYGVNS. The CDR3 sequence is CASSQDRTEAIYEQYF. The CDR3 bases are TGCGCCAGCAGCCAAGATCGAACAGAAGCCATTTACGAGCAGTACTTC.

The chain joins TRBV9 to TRBJ2-7; 7 bases align to TRBD2. The trim removed 0 bases at V and 3 bases at J, leaving 3 bases unmatched. CDR1 and CDR2 (germline): SGDLS, YYNGEE. The CDR3 loop spans 14 amino acids. In DNA form, the CDR3 reads TGTGCCAGCAGCGTAGGCGGGGACTACTACGAGCAGTACGTC. The encoded protein is CASSVGGDYYEQYV.

The rearrangement links TRBV30 to TRBJ1-1, with D uncertain. This CDR3 is 12 amino acids long. Per the germline V gene, CDR1 is GTSNPN and CDR2 is SVGIG (reference sequence). Trimming pared 0 bases from V and 6 bases from J, leaving 8 bases between. In nucleotides, the CDR3 is TGTGCCTGGAGTGTAAACCGCCCTGAAGCTTTCTTT. Translation: CAWSVNRPEAFF.

The chain uses TRBV10-1 and TRBJ2-7; 8 bases line up with TRBD2. This CDR3 is 14 amino acids long. Germline V gene lookup returns CDR1 WNHNN and CDR2 SYGVQD (reference sequence). The V gene end was trimmed by 3 bases and the J gene end by 2 bases; junction bases not matched to a gene: 3. The CDR3 sequence: CASSEGGGTYEQYF. CDR3 sequence (DNA): TGCGCCAGCAGTGAAGGCGGGGGGACCTACGAGCAGTACTTC.

In its sample, this clonotype was seen many times. V and J are TRBV10-3 and TRBJ1-2; D is unresolved. V was shortened by 2 bases and J by 8 bases, with 12 bases between the two germline ends. This CDR3 comprises 13 residues. Germline CDR1 ENHRY, CDR2 SYGVKD. CDR3 DNA sequence: TGTGCCATCAGTGAGGAGGGTGCCTGGGGCTACACCTTC. It specifies CAISEEGAWGYTF.

This chain joins TRBV6-1 and TRBJ2-7; no clear D. The CDR3 runs to 14 residues. Trimming shortened V by 1 base and J by 5 bases, and 12 bases separated the two germline ends. Germline CDR1 reads MNHNS; CDR2 reads SASEGT. The DNA of the CDR3 is TGTGCCAGCAGTGAAGGGAGTGTTTGGGACGAGCAGTACTTC. This sequence encodes CASSEGSVWDEQYF.

About this clonotype: At one end, the junction sequence differs from germline, possibly due to a read error. The chain has TRBV7-2 and TRBJ1-2; D ambiguous. The germline V gene encodes CDR1 SGHTA and CDR2 FQGNSA. CDR3 length: 16 residues. CDR3 region: CASSHDRSPTACGYTF. For the CDR3, the DNA is TGCGCCAGCAGCCATGATCGCTCCCCCACGGCATGTGGCTACACCTTC.

The chain employs TRBV27 and TRBJ1-1, with D tentatively TRBD1 (5 bases). The germline V gene has CDR1 MNHEY and CDR2 SMNVEV (reference sequence). Deletions cut 7 bases from V and 1 base from J, with 16 bases between. The CDR3 contains 15 residues. The CDR3 DNA reads as TGTGCCAGCACCCATGGGGGTTGGGGGAACACTGAAGCTTTCTTT. It encodes CASTHGGWGNTEAFF.

The chain uses TRBV30 and TRBJ1-1; 8 bases map to TRBD1. This CDR3 spans 14 amino acids. Losses at the gene ends were 4 bases for V and 6 bases for J; bases not matched to a gene: 10. The germline gives CDR1 GTSNPN, CDR2 SVGIG (reference sequence). In DNA, the CDR3 is TGTGCCTGGAACACAAACCAGGGGGCCGCTGAAGCTTTCTTT. It yields the protein CAWNTNQGAAEAFF. The variable domain in full, completed from reference TRBV30 and TRBJ1-1, reads SQTIHQWPATLVQPVGSPLSLECTVEGTSNPNLYWYRQAAGRGLQLLFYSVGIGQISSEVPQNLSASRPQDRQFILSSKKLLLSDSGFYLCAWNTNQGAAEAFFGQGTRLTVV.

The chain carries TRBV4-3 and TRBJ2-7; TRBD2 might be the D (7 bases). Germline V gene data show CDR1 as LGHNA and CDR2 as YSLEER. This CDR3 is 15 amino acids long. Between the trimmed V and J ends, which lost 1 base and 5 bases, there was a span of 15 bases. The CDR3 loop reads CASSQGGRGAHEQYF. CDR3 nucleotides: TGCGCCAGCAGCCAAGGAGGTCGGGGGGCCCACGAGCAGTACTTC.

This clonotype was counted at least ten times. The chain couples TRBV4-3 to TRBJ1-4; D unclear. In germline, CDR1 is LGHNA, CDR2 YSLEER. Trimming took 0 bases from V and 13 from J, leaving 18 bases between them. This CDR3 has 15 amino acids. The CDR3 region is CASSQEVARVQRLFF. The CDR3, as DNA: TGCGCCAGCAGCCAAGAGGTGGCGAGGGTGCAGAGACTGTTTTTT.

The table lists this clonotype with a few counts. This may be a read error, as it is one base from a much larger clone. J is TRBJ2-5 and V is TRBV9; 15 nucleotides align to TRBD2. This CDR3 is built from 19 residues. Germline lookup yields CDR1 SGDLS and CDR2 YYNGEE. In nucleotides, the CDR3 is TGTGCCAGCAGCGGCCTAGGGACTAGCGGGAGGAGGGGTCAAGAGGCCCAGTACTTC. This translates into CASSGLGTSGRRGQEAQYF.

This clonotype was seen repeatedly, ten times or more. J is TRBJ1-6 and V is TRBV10-3; 12 bases align to TRBD1. V gave up 10 bases and J gave up 8 bases; unmatched junction bases: 12. Germline CDR1 is ENHRY and CDR2 is SYGVKD. This CDR3 contains 16 residues. This CDR3 is CASISAGTGGYSPLHF. In DNA form, the CDR3 reads TGTGCCAGCATCTCAGCCGGGACAGGGGGCTATTCACCCCTCCACTTT.